A single sample is the source of the 8 T cell receptor beta chains below, sequenced in a study of T cell clonotyping in hematopoietic cell transplantation. Using immunoSEQ multiplex PCR, the repertoire was profiled, and TCRdb retains in-frame clones only, with some absent. This sample carries more than 15,000 clones, 85% to 90% of them seen once, and the ten largest clones take around 3%. Sequencing was carried out using peripheral blood mononuclear cells. All receptors come from a man aged 50-60 years in good health. Some clones in this sample may be carry-over from other donors' samples.

This clone showed up just once. The CDR3 loop reads CASSPSRGPSKLFF. CDR3 in DNA: TGTGCCAGCAGTCCATCCAGGGGGCCCTCAAAACTGTTTTTT. The chain is built from TRBV6-6 and TRBJ1-4; 8 positions agree with TRBD1. The V gene's germline CDR1 is MNHNY and CDR2 SVGAGI (reference sequence). This CDR3 is built from 14 residues. Trimming took 5 bases from V and 10 from J; bases not matched to a gene: 9.

The chain is built from TRBV7-2 and TRBJ1-3; a possible D gene is TRBD1 (6 bases). The CDR3 loop spans 15 amino acids. V was pared by 7 bases and J by 0 bases, with 13 bases between. Looked up from germline, CDR1 is SGHTA and CDR2 is FQGNSA. The CDR3 protein is CASTTDRSSGNTIYF. In nucleotides, the CDR3 is TGTGCCAGCACTACCGACAGGAGCTCTGGAAACACCATATATTTT.

The CDR3 DNA follows: TGTGCCAGCAGCGGGACGGTTTCGGAAAACACCATATATTTT. This encodes CASSGTVSENTIYF. V is TRBV4-2 and J is TRBJ1-3; weak D call: TRBD1 (5 bases). Trimming cost V 5 bases and J 6 bases, with 14 bases left between them. Per germline, CDR1 LGHNA and CDR2 YNFKEQ. The CDR3 sequence is 14 residues long.

The chain recombines TRBV28 with TRBJ1-2; D is unclear. Trimming pared 4 bases from V and 0 bases from J, leaving 9 bases between. The CDR3 contains 14 residues. Germline V gene data show CDR1 as MDHEN and CDR2 as SYDVKM. CDR3 residues: CASSYPGTNYGYTF. For the CDR3, the DNA is TGTGCCAGCAGTTACCCAGGTACTAACTATGGCTACACCTTC.

The genes are TRBV4-1 and TRBJ2-7, with 12 nucleotides matching TRBD2. The ends lost 4 bases at V and 2 bases at J; junction bases unmatched: 9. The CDR3 totals 17 residues. The germline V gene encodes CDR1 MGHRA and CDR2 YSYEKL. The CDR3 nucleotides read TGCGCCAGCAGCCTCACGCCTCTAGCGGGGGGGACCTACGAGCAGTACTTC. Translating gives CASSLTPLAGGTYEQYF.

The chain couples TRBV11-3 to TRBJ2-7, with D perhaps TRBD1 (6 bases). The germline V gene encodes CDR1 SGHNT and CDR2 YENEEA. V was clipped by 2 bases and J by 0 bases, with 8 bases between them. This CDR3 spans 14 amino acids. CDR3 sequence reads: CASSLRDTSYEQYF. CDR3 DNA sequence: TGTGCCAGCAGCTTACGGGACACCTCCTACGAGCAGTACTTC.

This clone was recorded only once. CDR3 coding DNA: TGCGCCAGAGTAGTGGGAAACACCATATATTTT. Translation: CARVVGNTIYF. V is TRBV5-1 and J is TRBJ1-3; D gene unclear. Looked up from germline, CDR1 is SGHRS and CDR2 is YFSETQ. V was cut by 8 bases and J by 4 bases, with 7 bases left in between. This CDR3 contains 11 residues.

J is TRBJ2-7 and V is TRBV21-1; TRBD2, the table's D call, lacks a check against the DNA. TRBV21-1 is classified as a pseudogene. This CDR3 region has 12 residues. CDR3 loop: CASPSLPYEQYF. DNA for the CDR3: TGTGCCAGCCCGAGTCTTCCCTACGAGCAGTACTTC.